This T cell receptor beta chain was captured in a study of monozygotic twins with inflammatory bowel disease. Study-wide points: Lower sharing of clonotypes with other individuals was seen in IBD patients than in healthy twins. This was most marked in patients showing signs of disease activity. TCRbeta diversity (inverse Simpson) was lower in IBD patients than in healthy co-twins.

For every sample, eight separate reactions were used to make cDNA. TCRdb re-called the 5' RACE reads, yielding one record per CDR3 amino acid sequence without DNA. Here the sample table reports some 330,000 distinct CDR3 sequences. Regarding this clonotype: Its specificity is unknown.

CDR3 length: 15 residues. The germline CDR1 and CDR2 sequences are SGHTA and FQGNSA. This receptor was obtained from a human donor with ulcerative colitis or Crohn's disease, or a healthy co-twin of an affected twin (not recorded which). J is TRBJ2-1 and V is TRBV7-2; the TRBD2 assignment by TCRdb is unverifiable without DNA. What was sequenced was blood. CDR3 loop: CASSLGGSAGDEQFF. The full variable domain, its missing parts supplied by reference TRBV7-2 and TRBJ2-1, is GAGVSQSPSNKVTEKGKDVELRCDPISGHTALYWYRQSLGQGLEFLIYFQGNSAPDKSGLPSDRFSAERTGGSVSTLTIQRTQQEDSAVYLCASSLGGSAGDEQFFGPGTRLTVL.